The entry below describes one T cell receptor beta chain. The protocol was immunoSEQ multiplex PCR, while the TCRdb copy is restricted to in-frame clones and leaves out a portion. Here the sample spans roughly 39,000 clones, less than 85% being singletons. The sample is drawn from a study of blood T cell repertoires in COVID-19. Study at large: Specimens from acute and convalescent COVID-19 originated in the United States, Italy and Spain. From T cells, B-cell-depleted T cells, or PBMCs came the material, which was cDNA or gDNA.

The CDR3 covers 14 residues. Germline lookup yields CDR1 LNHDA and CDR2 SQIVND (reference sequence). V lost 9 bases, J lost 0 bases, and 13 bases lay in between. The chain employs TRBV19 and TRBJ2-3; D perhaps matches TRBD2 (6 bases). Sequencing used peripheral blood. The clonotype originates from a man between 65 and 85 years old with acute or convalescent COVID-19. CDR3 residues: CASGSGISTDTQYF. The CDR3 DNA sequence: TGTGCCAGCGGTAGCGGTATTAGCACAGATACGCAGTATTTT.